Presented here are 17 T cell receptor beta chains from one specimen sequenced in a study of cytomegalovirus exposure and HLA in healthy donors (dated 2017 in TCRdb). Library construction relied on the immunoSEQ multiplex PCR assay. A mixture of 60 forward primers for TCR Vbeta segments and 13 reverse primers for TCR Jbeta segments was used in the multiplex PCR. The immuneACCESS repertoire file appears here via TCRdb, limited to in-frame rearrangements. These files lack a portion of the clones; in checked studies, under half of the deficit traces to unresolved V genes, and the cause of the others is not known. This sample is represented by about 82,000 clones; about two thirds of them were singletons. The ten top clones hold 8.2% of the sample. Sample: PBMCs. The receptors derive from a man in his 60s in good health and CMV-seronegative.

This clone was seen just once. The chain's CDR3 is CASSPGNRGEKLFF. Here the CDR3 DNA reads TGCGCCAGCAGCCCGGGTAACCGCGGTGAAAAACTGTTTTTT. J is TRBJ1-4 and V is TRBV5-1; D gene ambiguous. The germline CDR1 and CDR2 sequences are SGHRS and YFSETQ. The CDR3 consists of 14 residues. The ends were cut back, 4 bases at V and 7 bases at J, with 14 bases in the middle.

V and J are TRBV11-2 and TRBJ2-7, with TRBD1 matching 7 bases. The CDR3 totals 14 residues. Looked up from germline, CDR1 is SGHAT and CDR2 is FQNNGV. J lost 0 bases, V lost 4 bases, and 3 bases had no gene match. The CDR3 loop is CASSSGQLSYEQYF. In DNA, the CDR3 is TGTGCCAGCAGCTCGGGACAGCTCTCCTACGAGCAGTACTTC.

This clone turned up a few times. The chain joins TRBV6-5 to TRBJ2-2, with D perhaps matching TRBD1 (5 bases). Per the germline V gene, CDR1 is MNHEY and CDR2 is SVGAGI. The CDR3 totals 14 residues. V gave up 5 bases and J gave up 1 base, with 8 bases separating them. CDR3 amino acids: CASSKDRNTGELFF. The CDR3, as DNA: TGTGCCAGCAGTAAAGACAGGAACACCGGGGAGCTGTTTTTT.

This chain joins TRBV5-1 and TRBJ1-1; D might be TRBD1 (5 bases). The CDR3 covers 16 residues. V dropped 4 bases and J dropped 4 bases, with 20 bases sitting between them. Germline V gives CDR1 SGHRS, CDR2 YFSETQ. CDR3 loop: CASSGGRLGGGTEAFF. In DNA, the CDR3 is TGCGCCAGCAGCGGGGGTAGGTTGGGGGGAGGCACTGAAGCTTTCTTT. Full variable domain (remainder filled in from reference TRBV5-1 and TRBJ1-1): KAGVTQTPRYLIKTRGQQVTLSCSPISGHRSVSWYQQTPGQGLQFLFEYFSETQRNKGNFPGRFSGRQFSNSRSEMNVSTLELGDSALYLCASSGGRLGGGTEAFFGQGTRLTVV.

This clone was recorded a few times. The rearrangement joins TRBV28 to TRBJ2-1, with TRBD1 identical over 9 bases. Germline CDR1 is MDHEN and CDR2 is SYDVKM. The J segment lost 4 bases and the V segment lost 4 bases, leaving 2 bases of the junction unmatched. This CDR3 is 14 amino acids long. As DNA, the CDR3 is TGTGCCAGCAGTTGGGACAGGGAATACAATGAGCAGTTCTTC. It codes for CASSWDREYNEQFF. The whole variable domain, remainder taken from reference TRBV28 and TRBJ2-1, is DVKVTQSSRYLVKRTGEKVFLECVQDMDHENMFWYRQDPGLGLRLIYFSYDVKMKEKGDIPEGYSVSREKKERFSLILESASTNQTSMYLCASSWDREYNEQFFGPGTRLTVL.

The rearrangement links TRBV29-1 to TRBJ2-3, with TRBD1 as a possible D gene (6 bases). Germline lookup yields CDR1 SQVTM and CDR2 ANQGSEA. The CDR3 is 15 residues long. Trimming cost V 1 base and J 2 bases, with 13 bases left between them. CDR3 loop: CSVEGAGGITDTQYF. For the CDR3, the DNA is TGCAGCGTTGAAGGGGCTGGGGGCATCACAGATACGCAGTATTTT.

The chain joins TRBV5-4 to TRBJ2-3; a possible D gene is TRBD1 (5 bases). The V gene lost 4 bases and the J gene lost 0 bases, with 15 bases spanning the gap. The germline CDR1 and CDR2 sequences are SGHNT and YYREEE (reference sequence). This CDR3 is built from 16 residues. The CDR3 bases are TGTGCCAGCAGCCCAGCTACAGGATCTAGCACAGATACGCAGTATTTT. It is translated as CASSPATGSSTDTQYF.

V is TRBV5-6 and J is TRBJ2-2; 14 bases align to TRBD2. Germline lookup yields CDR1 SGHDT and CDR2 YYEEEE. Trimming took 4 bases from V and 7 from J; bases not matched to a gene: 15. This CDR3 region has 19 residues. The CDR3 loop is CASSLRRVRGLAGVGELFF. For the CDR3, the DNA is TGTGCCAGCAGCCTCCGAAGGGTCCGGGGACTAGCGGGAGTCGGGGAGCTGTTTTTT.

V gene TRBV6-6 combines with J gene TRBJ1-4; maybe TRBD1 (6 bases). This CDR3 spans 14 amino acids. V lost 7 bases, J lost 10 bases, and 19 bases lay in between. Germline lookup yields CDR1 MNHNY and CDR2 SVGAGI (reference sequence). CDR3 sequence: CASTPQGVSGKLFF. For the CDR3, the DNA is TGTGCCAGCACCCCACAGGGAGTAAGTGGAAAACTGTTTTTT.

As regards this clone: The junction shows a germline mismatch at one end, possibly a read error. This chain connects TRBV27 to TRBJ1-5; the D gene is possibly TRBD1 (5 bases). CDR1 MNHEY and CDR2 SMNVEV come from the germline V gene (reference sequence). The length of the CDR3 is 12 residues. CDR3 DNA sequence: TGTGCCAGCAACCCATTGACAGCCACCGACCCTTTT. Protein product: CASNPLTATDPF.

For the CDR3, the DNA is TGTGCCAGCAGCTTGGGCAGAACTAGCGGGGGGATCGGGGAGCTGTTTTTT. It yields the protein CASSLGRTSGGIGELFF. The chain recombines TRBV5-4 with TRBJ2-2; TRBD2 matches 12 bases. The CDR3 length is 17 residues. From germline, CDR1 is SGHNT and CDR2 YYREEE (reference sequence). V shed 0 bases and J 7 bases; nucleotides not matched to a gene: 7.

In nucleotides, the CDR3 is TGTGCCAGCAGCGTAGGACGGTACCCCTCTGACAGGCAGTACTTC. Amino acid sequence: CASSVGRYPSDRQYF. The chain employs TRBV5-6 and TRBJ2-7, with D possibly TRBD1 on 5 matching bases. Germline-derived CDR1 and CDR2 are SGHDT and YYEEEE. V was shortened by 4 bases and J by 9 bases, with 23 bases between the two germline ends. CDR3 length: 15 residues. The full variable domain, with the rest looked up from reference TRBV5-6 and TRBJ2-7, is DAGVTQSPTHLIKTRGQQVTLRCSPKSGHDTVSWYQQALGQGPQFIFQYYEEEERQRGNFPDRFSGHQFPNYSSELNVNALLLGDSALYLCASSVGRYPSDRQYFGPGTRLTVT.

The chain uses TRBV4-2 and TRBJ2-3, with D possibly being TRBD2 (6 bases). Germline lookup yields CDR1 LGHNA and CDR2 YNFKEQ. Trimming took off 4 bases at V and 4 bases at J, with 9 bases between the two ends. This CDR3 has 13 residues. CDR3 sequence: CASSRWEADTQYF. The CDR3 region has the DNA TGTGCCAGCAGCCGGTGGGAGGCAGATACGCAGTATTTT.

This clone was picked up one time. CDR3 nucleotide sequence: TGTGCCATCAGTGAGTCCGGGACAGACACTGAAGCTTTCTTT. This translates into CAISESGTDTEAFF. The rearrangement joins TRBV10-3 to TRBJ1-1; TRBD1 matches 7 bases. The CDR3 extends over 14 amino acids. V was pared by 0 bases and J by 3 bases, with 1 base of the junction left unmatched. Germline V lookup: CDR1 ENHRY, CDR2 SYGVKD.

The chain employs TRBV19 and TRBJ1-1; TRBD1 matches 9 bases. The CDR3 totals 14 residues. CDR1 and CDR2 from the germline V gene are LNHDA and SQIVND (reference sequence). With 4 bases clipped from V and 11 bases from J, the junction kept 11 bases outside the gene matches. CDR3 region: CASSTVPGQGKAFF. As DNA, the CDR3 is TGTGCCAGTAGTACTGTCCCGGGACAGGGAAAGGCTTTCTTT.

This rearrangement joins TRBV7-5 to TRBJ1-5; the D segment call TRBD1 is taken from the table without a DNA check. TRBV7-5 is noted as a pseudogene. The CDR3 runs to 15 residues. The CDR3 nucleotides are TGTGCCAGAAGATGCCAGGGTCCCTACAATCAGCCCCAGCATTTT. This gives the protein CARRCQGPYNQPQHF.

The rearrangement links TRBV27 to TRBJ1-5; no firm D call. With 4 bases removed from V and 0 bases from J, the gap between germline ends came to 19 bases. Germline assignment: CDR1 MNHEY and CDR2 SMNVEV (reference sequence). The CDR3 loop spans 18 amino acids. CDR3 nucleotide sequence: TGTGCCAGCAGTTGTCCCTTCGGCAGGCTATATAGCAATCAGCCCCAGCATTTT. It is translated as CASSCPFGRLYSNQPQHF.